A selection of T cell receptor beta chains follows, all from one sample in a study of control samples from healthy donors and cancer patients. TCRdb's table, derived via immunoSEQ multiplex PCR, lists solely in-frame clones and lacks some. The repertoire holds 65,000 to 95,000 clones, with around 87% as singletons. The sample taken for sequencing was blood. These receptors were taken from a man over 45 in good health. Each CDR3 is given with its conserved first and last residue. Fields, in order: J gene, V gene, CDR3 protein.

TRBJ1-5 TRBV11-3 CASSTSLYQPQHF
TRBJ2-5 TRBV9 CASSVGRGQETQYF
TRBJ1-1 TRBV3-1/TRBV3-2 CASSQDRPERYTEAFF
TRBJ2-3 TRBV25-1 CASSETGWGDTQYF
TRBJ2-4 TRBV6-1 CASSGQGDLAKNIQYF
TRBJ2-6 TRBV19 CASSSGTGNTGANVLTF
TRBJ2-4 TRBV9 CASSPGEITSIQYF
TRBJ1-2 TRBV19 CASSIADSGGYTF
TRBJ1-1 TRBV19 CASGGSMNTEAFF
TRBJ2-3 TRBV6-2/TRBV6-3 CASSLVVDTQYF
TRBJ1-5 TRBV7-2 CASSLQGFGNQPQHF
TRBJ2-1 TRBV19 CASIRIKRLGYYEQFF
TRBJ1-1 TRBV5-4 CASSSGAFGEGDTEAFF
TRBJ2-5 TRBV5-1 CASSLGREYETQYF
TRBJ2-7 TRBV19 CASSIVGTSYYEQYF
TRBJ2-3 TRBV7-2 CASSLVDRETDTQYF
TRBJ1-2 TRBV4-2 CASSHARGSNYGYTF
TRBJ1-1 TRBV12-3/TRBV12-4 CASSFMGNTEAFF
TRBJ2-1 TRBV5-1 CASSLLLAGGPRDNEQFF
TRBJ2-3 TRBV2 CASRAGPTDTQYF
TRBJ1-2 TRBV14 CASSPFSGTSDRGYTF
TRBJ2-7 TRBV7-8 CASSLGSYEQYF
TRBJ1-3 TRBV7-2 CASSLARGSSGNTIYF
TRBJ2-3 TRBV19 CASSIPTGADTQYF
TRBJ1-1 TRBV11-1 CASSFEPGYEAFF